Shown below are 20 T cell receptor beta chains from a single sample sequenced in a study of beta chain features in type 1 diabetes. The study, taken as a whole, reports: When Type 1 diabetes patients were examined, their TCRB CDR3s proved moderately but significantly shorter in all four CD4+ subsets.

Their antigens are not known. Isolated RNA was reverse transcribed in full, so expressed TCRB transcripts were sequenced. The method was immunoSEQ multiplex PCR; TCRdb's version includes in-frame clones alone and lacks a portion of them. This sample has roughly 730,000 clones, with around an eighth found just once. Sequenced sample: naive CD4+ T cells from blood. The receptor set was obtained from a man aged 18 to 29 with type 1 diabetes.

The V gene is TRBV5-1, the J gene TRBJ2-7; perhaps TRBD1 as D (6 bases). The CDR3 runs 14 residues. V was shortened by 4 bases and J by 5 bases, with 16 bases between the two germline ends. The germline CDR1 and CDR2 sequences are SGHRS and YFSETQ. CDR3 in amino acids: CASSRDTDRDEQYF. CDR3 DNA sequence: TGCGCCAGCAGCCGGGACACGGATCGGGACGAGCAGTACTTC.

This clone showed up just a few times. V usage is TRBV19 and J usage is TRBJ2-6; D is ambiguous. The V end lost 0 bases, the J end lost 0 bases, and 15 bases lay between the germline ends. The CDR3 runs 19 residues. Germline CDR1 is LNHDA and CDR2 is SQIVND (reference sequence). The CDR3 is CASSIDGATVLSGANVLTF. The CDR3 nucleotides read TGTGCCAGTAGTATAGATGGTGCGACGGTCCTCTCTGGGGCCAACGTCCTGACTTTC.

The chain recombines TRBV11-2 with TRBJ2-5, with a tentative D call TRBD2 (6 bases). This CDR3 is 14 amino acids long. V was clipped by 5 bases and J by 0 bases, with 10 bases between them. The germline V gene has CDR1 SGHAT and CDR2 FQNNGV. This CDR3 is CASSPGLNQETQYF. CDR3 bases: TGTGCCAGCAGCCCGGGACTGAACCAAGAGACCCAGTACTTC.

CDR3 DNA: TGTGCCAGCTCACCCGGACAGCCCAGTGAAAAACTGTTTTTT. Its translation is CASSPGQPSEKLFF. This chain joins TRBV18 and TRBJ1-4, with D tentatively TRBD1 (6 bases). The CDR3 loop spans 14 amino acids. V dropped 3 bases and J dropped 7 bases, with 12 bases sitting between them. Per germline, CDR1 KGHSH and CDR2 LQKENI.

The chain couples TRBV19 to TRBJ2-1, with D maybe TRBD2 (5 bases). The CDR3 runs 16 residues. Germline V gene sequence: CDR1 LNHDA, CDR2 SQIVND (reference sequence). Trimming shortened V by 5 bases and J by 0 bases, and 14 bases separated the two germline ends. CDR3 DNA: TGTGCCAGTAGTCCCCTGGCTGGGAGCTCCTACAATGAGCAGTTCTTC. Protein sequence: CASSPLAGSSYNEQFF.

The CDR3 nucleotides are TGTGCCATCAGTCCAAGTCAGGGCCATGGCTACACCTTC. It specifies CAISPSQGHGYTF. The chain has TRBV10-3 and TRBJ1-2, with a possible D match to TRBD1 (5 bases). This CDR3 is built from 13 residues. The V gene's germline CDR1 is ENHRY and CDR2 SYGVKD. V was cut by 5 bases and J by 6 bases, with 13 bases left in between.

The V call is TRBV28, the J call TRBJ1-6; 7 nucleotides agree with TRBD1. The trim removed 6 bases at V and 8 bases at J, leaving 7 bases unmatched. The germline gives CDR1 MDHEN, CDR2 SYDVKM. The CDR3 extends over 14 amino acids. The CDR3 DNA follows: TGTGCCAGCAGGCCGGGACAGAGTCATTCACCCCTCCACTTT. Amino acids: CASRPGQSHSPLHF.

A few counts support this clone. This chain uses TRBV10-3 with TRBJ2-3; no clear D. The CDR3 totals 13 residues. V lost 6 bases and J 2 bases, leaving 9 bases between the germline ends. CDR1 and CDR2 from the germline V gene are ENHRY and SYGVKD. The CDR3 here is CAIREGTTDTQYF. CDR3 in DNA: TGTGCCATCAGGGAAGGCACCACAGATACGCAGTATTTT.

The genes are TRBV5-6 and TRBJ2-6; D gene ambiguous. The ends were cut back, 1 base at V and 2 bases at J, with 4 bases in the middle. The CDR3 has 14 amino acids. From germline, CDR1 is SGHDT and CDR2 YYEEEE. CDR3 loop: CASSLLTGANVLTF. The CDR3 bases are TGTGCCAGCAGCTTGCTGACTGGGGCCAACGTCCTGACTTTC.

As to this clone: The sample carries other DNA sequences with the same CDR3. The CDR3 region has the DNA TGCAGCGTCGCAGGACGGTTGAACACTGAAGCTTTCTTT. This encodes CSVAGRLNTEAFF. The chain joins TRBV29-1 to TRBJ1-1; D is ambiguous. Germline values: CDR1 SQVTM, CDR2 ANQGSEA. CDR3 length: 13 amino acids. V shed 6 bases and J shed 0 bases, with 11 bases lying between them.

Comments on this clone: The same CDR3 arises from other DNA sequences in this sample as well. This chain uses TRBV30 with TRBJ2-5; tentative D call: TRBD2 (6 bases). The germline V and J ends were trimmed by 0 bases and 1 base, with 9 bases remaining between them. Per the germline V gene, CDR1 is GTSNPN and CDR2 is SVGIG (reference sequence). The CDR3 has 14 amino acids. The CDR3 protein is CAWSVGGAQETQYF. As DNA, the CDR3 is TGTGCCTGGAGTGTGGGGGGTGCCCAAGAGACCCAGTACTTC.

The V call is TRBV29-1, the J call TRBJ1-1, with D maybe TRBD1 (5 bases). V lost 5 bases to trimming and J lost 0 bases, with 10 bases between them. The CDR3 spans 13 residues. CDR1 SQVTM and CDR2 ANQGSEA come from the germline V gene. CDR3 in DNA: TGCAGCGTTATGGGACTCCTGAACACTGAAGCTTTCTTT. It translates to CSVMGLLNTEAFF.

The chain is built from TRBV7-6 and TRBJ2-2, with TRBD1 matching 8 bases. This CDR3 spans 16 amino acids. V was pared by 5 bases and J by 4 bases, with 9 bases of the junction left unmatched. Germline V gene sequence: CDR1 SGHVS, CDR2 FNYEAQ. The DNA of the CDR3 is TGTGCCAGCAGCCCCAATGGACAGGGAAGCACCGGGGAGCTGTTTTTT. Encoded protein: CASSPNGQGSTGELFF.

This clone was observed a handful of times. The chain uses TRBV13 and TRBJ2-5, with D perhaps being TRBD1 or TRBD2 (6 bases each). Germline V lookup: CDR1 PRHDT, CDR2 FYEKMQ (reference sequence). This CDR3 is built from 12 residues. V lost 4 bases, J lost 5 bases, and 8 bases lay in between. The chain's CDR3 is CASSWRGETQYF. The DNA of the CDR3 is TGTGCCAGCAGCTGGAGGGGGGAGACCCAGTACTTC.

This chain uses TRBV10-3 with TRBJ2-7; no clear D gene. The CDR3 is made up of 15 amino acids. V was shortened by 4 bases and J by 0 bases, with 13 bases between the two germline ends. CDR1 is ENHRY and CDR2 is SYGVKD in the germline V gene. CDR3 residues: CAISVGGRSSYEQYF. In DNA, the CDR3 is TGTGCCATCAGTGTAGGCGGCAGGAGCTCCTACGAGCAGTACTTC.

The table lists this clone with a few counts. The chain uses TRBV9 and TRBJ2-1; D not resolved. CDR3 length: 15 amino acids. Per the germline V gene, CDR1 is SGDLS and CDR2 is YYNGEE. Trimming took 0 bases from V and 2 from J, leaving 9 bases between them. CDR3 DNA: TGTGCCAGCAGCGTAGGGAGATTGGCCTACAATGAGCAGTTCTTC. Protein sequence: CASSVGRLAYNEQFF. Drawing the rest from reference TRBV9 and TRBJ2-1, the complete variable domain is DSGVTQTPKHLITATGQRVTLRCSPRSGDLSVYWYQQSLDQGLQFLIQYYNGEERAKGNILERFSAQQFPDLHSELNLSSLELGDSALYFCASSVGRLAYNEQFFGPGTRLTVL.

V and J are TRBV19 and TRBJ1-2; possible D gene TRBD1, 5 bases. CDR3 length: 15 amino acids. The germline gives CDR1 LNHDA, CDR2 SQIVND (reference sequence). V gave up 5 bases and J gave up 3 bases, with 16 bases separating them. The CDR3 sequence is CASSERRRGDYGYTF. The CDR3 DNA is TGTGCCAGTAGTGAGAGGAGGAGGGGTGACTATGGCTACACCTTC. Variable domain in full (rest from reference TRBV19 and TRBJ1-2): DGGITQSPKYLFRKEGQNVTLSCEQNLNHDAMYWYRQDPGQGLRLIYYSQIVNDFQKGDIAEGYSVSREKKESFPLTVTSAQKNPTAFYLCASSERRRGDYGYTFGSGTRLTVV.

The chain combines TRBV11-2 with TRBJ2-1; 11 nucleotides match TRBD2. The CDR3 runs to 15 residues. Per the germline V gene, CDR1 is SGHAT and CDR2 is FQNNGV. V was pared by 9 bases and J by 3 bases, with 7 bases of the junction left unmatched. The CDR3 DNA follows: TGTGCCAGTCGTGTAGCGGGGGGGCTCTACAATGAGCAGTTCTTC. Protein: CASRVAGGLYNEQFF.

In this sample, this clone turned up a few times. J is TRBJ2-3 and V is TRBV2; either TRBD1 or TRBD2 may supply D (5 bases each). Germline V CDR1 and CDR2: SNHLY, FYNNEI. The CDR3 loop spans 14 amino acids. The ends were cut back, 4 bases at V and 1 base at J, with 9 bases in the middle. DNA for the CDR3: TGTGCCAGCAGTGGAGGGGCAGGCACAGATACGCAGTATTTT. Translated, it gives CASSGGAGTDTQYF.

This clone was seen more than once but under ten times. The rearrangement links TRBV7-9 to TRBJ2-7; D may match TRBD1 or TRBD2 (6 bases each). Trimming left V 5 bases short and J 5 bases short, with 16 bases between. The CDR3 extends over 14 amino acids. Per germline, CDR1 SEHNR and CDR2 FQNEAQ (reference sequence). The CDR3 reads CASSPGVTGDEQYF. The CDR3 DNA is TGTGCCAGCAGCCCAGGGGTAACGGGGGACGAGCAGTACTTC.